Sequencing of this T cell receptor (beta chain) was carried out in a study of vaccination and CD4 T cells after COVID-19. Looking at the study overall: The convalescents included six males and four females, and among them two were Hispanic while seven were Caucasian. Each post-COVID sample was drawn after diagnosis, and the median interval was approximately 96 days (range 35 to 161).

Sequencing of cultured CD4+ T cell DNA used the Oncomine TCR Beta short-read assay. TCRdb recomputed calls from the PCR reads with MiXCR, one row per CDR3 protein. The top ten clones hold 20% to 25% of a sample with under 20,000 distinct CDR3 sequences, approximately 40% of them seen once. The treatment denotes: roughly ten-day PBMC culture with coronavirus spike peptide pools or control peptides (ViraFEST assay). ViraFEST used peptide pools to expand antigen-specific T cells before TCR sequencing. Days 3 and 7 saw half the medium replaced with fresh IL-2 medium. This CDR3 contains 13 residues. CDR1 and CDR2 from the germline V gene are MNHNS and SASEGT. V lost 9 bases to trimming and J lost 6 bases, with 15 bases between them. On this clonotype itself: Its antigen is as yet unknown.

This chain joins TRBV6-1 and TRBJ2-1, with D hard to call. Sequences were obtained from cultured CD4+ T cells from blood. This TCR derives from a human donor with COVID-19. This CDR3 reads CASQIGRFNEQFF. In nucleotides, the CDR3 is TGTGCCAGTCAAATCGGTCGCTTCAATGAGCAGTTCTTC.